These T cell receptor beta chains were read from a single sample in a study of CD8 T cells in Susac syndrome. TCRdb recomputed calls from the immunoSEQ multiplex PCR reads with MiXCR, one row per CDR3 protein. Of hundreds of thousands of distinct CDR3 sequences listed, approximately 95% are singletons. The source material was CD4+ T cells from PBMCs. Receptors were obtained from a human donor with Susac syndrome. Both conserved end residues are part of each CDR3. Each record gives: J gene, D gene, clone size, V gene, CDR3 protein, CDR3 DNA. A D gene is named only where the DNA matches it firmly. Clone size is given for some rows only: seen once, a few or many times, or a class if the clone is expanded.

j_gene: TRBJ2-7
d_gene: .
abundance: .
v_gene: TRBV5-4
CDR3aa: CASSLDPASYVQYF
CDR3nt: TGTGCCAGCAGCTTGGACCCGGCCTCCTACGTACAGTACTTC

j_gene: TRBJ2-3
d_gene: .
abundance: .
v_gene: TRBV7-8
CDR3aa: CASSLVSLGGDTQYF
CDR3nt: TGTGCCAGCAGCTTAGTTTCACTAGGGGGAGATACGCAGTATTTT

j_gene: TRBJ1-5
d_gene: .
abundance: .
v_gene: TRBV19
CDR3aa: CASSVTGILRNQPQHF
CDR3nt: TGTGCCAGTAGTGTCACAGGAATATTACGCAATCAGCCCCAGCATTTT

j_gene: TRBJ1-2
d_gene: TRBD1
abundance: .
v_gene: TRBV29-1
CDR3aa: CSVEWQGAPYGYTF
CDR3nt: TGCAGCGTTGAATGGCAGGGGGCGCCCTATGGCTACACCTTC

j_gene: TRBJ1-2
d_gene: .
abundance: .
v_gene: TRBV12-3/TRBV12-4
CDR3aa: CASSLNGYTF
CDR3nt: TGTGCCAGCAGTTTGAATGGCTACACCTTC

j_gene: TRBJ2-1
d_gene: .
abundance: .
v_gene: TRBV19
CDR3aa: CASSIRDTEQFF
CDR3nt: TGTGCCAGTAGTATTAGGGATACTGAGCAGTTCTTC

j_gene: TRBJ2-3
d_gene: .
abundance: .
v_gene: TRBV7-2
CDR3aa: CASSLMRTFQYF
CDR3nt: TGTGCCAGCAGCTTAATGAGGACCTTCCAGTATTTT

j_gene: TRBJ1-1
d_gene: .
abundance: once
v_gene: TRBV29-1
CDR3aa: CSVDGRGPKGEAFF
CDR3nt: TGCAGCGTTGATGGCCGGGGACCGAAGGGGGAAGCTTTCTTT

j_gene: TRBJ2-2
d_gene: TRBD2
abundance: .
v_gene: TRBV20-1
CDR3aa: CSAGTSEYTGELFF
CDR3nt: TGCAGTGCCGGGACTAGCGAGTACACCGGGGAGCTGTTTTTT

j_gene: TRBJ2-7
d_gene: .
abundance: .
v_gene: TRBV19
CDR3aa: CASSNRGGYEQYF
CDR3nt: TGTGCCAGTAGCAACAGGGGAGGCTACGAGCAGTACTTC

j_gene: TRBJ2-5
d_gene: .
abundance: once
v_gene: TRBV20-1
CDR3aa: CSVLPGPRETQYF
CDR3nt: TGCAGTGTCCTACCGGGACCTAGGGAGACCCAGTACTTC

j_gene: TRBJ1-5
d_gene: .
abundance: .
v_gene: TRBV9
CDR3aa: CASSFDPREGQPQHF
CDR3nt: TGTGCCAGCAGCTTCGACCCTAGGGAGGGTCAGCCCCAGCATTTT

j_gene: TRBJ1-5
d_gene: .
abundance: .
v_gene: TRBV30
CDR3aa: CAWSGLNSNQPQHF
CDR3nt: TGTGCCTGGAGCGGGCTGAATAGCAATCAGCCCCAGCATTTT

j_gene: TRBJ2-2
d_gene: TRBD1
abundance: .
v_gene: TRBV11-2
CDR3aa: CASSLDRTGSGELFF
CDR3nt: TGTGCCAGCAGCTTAGACCGGACAGGTTCCGGGGAGCTGTTTTTT

j_gene: TRBJ2-5
d_gene: .
abundance: .
v_gene: TRBV5-1
CDR3aa: CASSPVRGGAETQYF
CDR3nt: TGCGCCAGCAGCCCGGTCAGGGGGGGCGCGGAGACCCAGTACTTC

j_gene: TRBJ2-3
d_gene: .
abundance: .
v_gene: TRBV6-6
CDR3aa: CASSYGQGTDTQYF
CDR3nt: TGTGCCAGCAGTTACGGGCAGGGCACAGATACGCAGTATTTT

j_gene: TRBJ1-1
d_gene: .
abundance: .
v_gene: TRBV15
CDR3aa: CATSRDTGTGAFF
CDR3nt: TGTGCCACCAGCAGAGATACGGGGACGGGGGCTTTCTTT

j_gene: TRBJ1-2
d_gene: .
abundance: .
v_gene: TRBV18
CDR3aa: CASSPPTLGYGYTF
CDR3nt: TGTGCCAGCTCACCACCGACACTCGGCTATGGCTACACCTTC

j_gene: TRBJ2-5
d_gene: .
abundance: .
v_gene: TRBV6-5
CDR3aa: CASSQRQSQYF
CDR3nt: TGTGCCAGCAGTCAACGACAGTCCCAGTACTTC

j_gene: TRBJ2-5
d_gene: .
abundance: .
v_gene: TRBV20-1
CDR3aa: CSARDPGGETQYF
CDR3nt: TGCAGTGCTAGAGATCCCGGAGGAGAGACCCAGTACTTC

j_gene: TRBJ2-1
d_gene: TRBD2
abundance: .
v_gene: TRBV5-4
CDR3aa: CASRQTSGGGSYNEQFF
CDR3nt: TGTGCCAGCAGGCAAACTAGCGGGGGTGGCTCCTACAATGAGCAGTTCTTC

j_gene: TRBJ1-4
d_gene: .
abundance: .
v_gene: TRBV28
CDR3aa: CASSLWGATNEKLFF
CDR3nt: TGTGCCAGCAGTTTATGGGGGGCAACTAATGAAAAACTGTTTTTT

j_gene: TRBJ1-5
d_gene: .
abundance: .
v_gene: TRBV12-3/TRBV12-4
CDR3aa: CASSITSFSNQPQHF
CDR3nt: TGTGCCAGCAGTATTACAAGTTTTAGCAATCAGCCCCAGCATTTT

j_gene: TRBJ1-5
d_gene: .
abundance: once
v_gene: TRBV7-2
CDR3aa: CASSIEEDQPQHF
CDR3nt: TGTGCCAGCAGCATTGAAGAGGATCAGCCCCAGCATTTT

j_gene: TRBJ2-7
d_gene: TRBD1
abundance: .
v_gene: TRBV9
CDR3aa: CASSVGDRSSYEQYF
CDR3nt: TGTGCCAGCAGCGTAGGGGACAGAAGCTCCTACGAGCAGTACTTC